Each of the 22 T cell receptor beta chains below was sequenced from the same sample in a study of human T cells and chemical hapten exposure. Sample time point: patch test 1, 2 weeks after DPC sensitization. Specified treatment: therapeutic diphenylcyclopropenone sensitization with weekly scalp DPC. TCRdb analysed the RACE reads with MiXCR anew, one entry per CDR3 protein. The table records around 190,000 distinct CDR3 sequences, about 20% of them present only once. The sample consisted of whole blood, taken in connection with sensitization to the hapten diphenylcyclopropenone (DPC). Receptors originate from a woman aged 45-59 years with alopecia areata. Some clones in this sample may be carry-over from other donors' samples.

V and J are TRBV13 and TRBJ2-7; TRBD1 aligns across 8 bases. The V gene's germline CDR1 is PRHDT and CDR2 FYEKMQ (reference sequence). V was pared by 5 bases and J by 2 bases, with 11 bases of the junction left unmatched. This CDR3 comprises 16 residues. The CDR3 nucleotides are TGTGCCAGCAGCCCTCCGCCACAGGGGGTAGCCTACGAGCAGTACTTC. Protein sequence: CASSPPPQGVAYEQYF.

The sample holds many counts of this clonotype. This chain joins TRBV27 and TRBJ2-7; D possibly corresponds to TRBD1 (6 bases). Germline-derived CDR1 and CDR2 are MNHEY and SMNVEV (reference sequence). The V gene lost 6 bases and the J gene lost 0 bases, with 12 bases spanning the gap. The CDR3 totals 14 residues. Here the CDR3 reads CASRYRDTSYEQYF. Written as DNA, the CDR3 is TGTGCCAGCAGATACAGGGATACCTCCTACGAGCAGTACTTC.

This chain uses TRBV28 with TRBJ2-1, with D maybe TRBD1 (6 bases). This CDR3 has 15 amino acids. V was clipped by 7 bases and J by 2 bases, with 15 bases between them. Germline values: CDR1 MDHEN, CDR2 SYDVKM. CDR3 nucleotides: TGTGCCAGCAACTCCGGGACACCCACCTACAATGAGCAGTTCTTC. Translating it yields CASNSGTPTYNEQFF.

The rearrangement uses TRBV28 and TRBJ1-1; D possibly corresponds to TRBD1 (6 bases). With 6 bases removed from V and 9 bases from J, the gap between germline ends came to 20 bases. CDR1 MDHEN and CDR2 SYDVKM come from the germline V gene. There are 14 residues in the CDR3. The CDR3 is CASRLFRDNPKAFF. CDR3 in DNA: TGTGCCAGCAGGCTCTTCCGGGACAACCCTAAAGCTTTCTTT.

This clonotype has only a few counts. J is TRBJ1-1 and V is TRBV7-3, with D unclear. Per the germline V gene, CDR1 is SGHTA and CDR2 is FQGTGA. The V and J ends lost 2 bases and 0 bases respectively, with 10 bases between them. The CDR3 loop spans 15 amino acids. The CDR3 here is CASSLPPGLNTEAFF. The CDR3 DNA sequence: TGTGCCAGCAGCTTACCCCCCGGATTGAACACTGAAGCTTTCTTT.

This clonotype has just a few counts. The V and J genes are TRBV5-5 and TRBJ2-6; D not resolved. Trimming shortened V by 4 bases and J by 0 bases, and 11 bases separated the two germline ends. The germline gives CDR1 SGHKS, CDR2 YYEKEE (reference sequence). The CDR3 extends over 16 amino acids. DNA of the CDR3: TGTGCCAGCAGCCGAACGTTTGGCTCTGGGGCCAACGTCCTGACTTTC. This sequence encodes CASSRTFGSGANVLTF.

This chain uses TRBV29-1 with TRBJ2-1; D possibly uses TRBD1 or TRBD2 (6 bases each). In germline, CDR1 is SQVTM, CDR2 ANQGSEA. Trimming took 4 bases from V and 1 from J, leaving 14 bases between them. The CDR3 is 15 residues long. Here the CDR3 reads CSVARGGRSYNEQFF. CDR3 DNA: TGCAGCGTTGCCAGGGGAGGAAGGTCCTACAATGAGCAGTTCTTC.

In this sample, this clonotype turned up a few times. The V call is TRBV27, the J call TRBJ2-7, with 7 nucleotides matching TRBD2. The junction had 12 bases not matched to a gene; V was cut back by 8 bases and J by 11 bases. There are 12 residues in the CDR3. The germline gives CDR1 MNHEY, CDR2 SMNVEV (reference sequence). CDR3 nucleotide sequence: TGTGCCAGCCGGGACTATAGGCTCCGGGAGTACTTC. It yields the protein CASRDYRLREYF.

This clonotype was observed a few times. The rearrangement uses TRBV29-1 and TRBJ2-4; D is tentatively TRBD1 or TRBD2 (6 bases each). CDR3 size: 14 residues. In germline, CDR1 is SQVTM, CDR2 ANQGSEA. V lost 2 bases to trimming and J lost 6 bases, with 14 bases between them. The CDR3 region has the DNA TGCAGCGTTGAAATCACGGGGGCCGCAAACATTCAGTACTTC. It translates to CSVEITGAANIQYF.

This clonotype was counted only a few times. The rearrangement uses TRBV28 and TRBJ2-1; the match to TRBD2 covers 8 bases. The V gene's germline CDR1 is MDHEN and CDR2 SYDVKM. The junction had 17 bases not matched to a gene; V was cut back by 7 bases and J by 9 bases. This CDR3 region has 16 residues. Here the CDR3 DNA reads TGTGCCAGCACAAGTTCAGCGGGAGTATGGGTTGCTGAGCAGTTCTTC. It translates to CASTSSAGVWVAEQFF.

The chain joins TRBV3-1 to TRBJ1-2; D is perhaps TRBD1 (6 bases). V lost 2 bases, J lost 4 bases, and 14 bases lay in between. CDR3 length equals 15 residues. Germline CDR1 reads LGHDT; CDR2 reads YNNKEL (reference sequence). The CDR3 region is CASSQRSGEAYGYTF. The CDR3 DNA follows: TGTGCCAGCAGCCAAAGATCAGGGGAGGCCTATGGCTACACCTTC.

This clonotype was seen only a few times. The chain has TRBV3-1 and TRBJ1-2, with D uncertain. Between the trimmed V and J ends, which lost 1 base and 7 bases, there was a span of 13 bases. Germline V lookup: CDR1 LGHDT, CDR2 YNNKEL (reference sequence). This CDR3 contains 14 residues. CDR3 nucleotide sequence: TGTGCCAGCAGCCAAGCCGGGGAGCGAGTTGGCTACACCTTC. Its translation is CASSQAGERVGYTF.

This clonotype has just a few counts. The chain uses TRBV7-6 and TRBJ1-5; D unresolved. The CDR3 length is 13 residues. CDR1 is SGHVS, CDR2 FNYEAQ, per germline. V lost 5 bases to trimming and J lost 11 bases, with 16 bases between them. CDR3 DNA: TGTGCCAGCAGCCGGACGGTCCGTGGGGCCCAGCATTTT. As protein: CASSRTVRGAQHF.

In this sample, this clonotype turned up a few times. The chain carries TRBV6-6 and TRBJ1-5; 7 bases agree with TRBD1. Germline CDR1 reads MNHNY; CDR2 reads SVGAGI (reference sequence). This CDR3 comprises 16 residues. V shed 4 bases and J 3 bases; nucleotides not matched to a gene: 9. The DNA for the CDR3 is TGTGCCAGCAGTTTTGACACAGGGGTCCCCAATCAGCCCCAGCATTTT. Amino acid sequence: CASSFDTGVPNQPQHF.

The CDR3 DNA sequence: TGCGCCAGCAGCCCCGATAGGCGAGCCAAAAACATTCAGTACTTC. Translation gives CASSPDRRAKNIQYF. The chain is built from TRBV5-1 and TRBJ2-4; D gene unclear. CDR3 length: 15 residues. Trimming removed 4 bases from V and 0 bases from J, with 11 bases in between. From germline, CDR1 is SGHRS and CDR2 YFSETQ.

This clonotype was counted between two and nine times. The chain has TRBV27 and TRBJ1-5, with 9 bases aligning to TRBD1. Germline lookup yields CDR1 MNHEY and CDR2 SMNVEV (reference sequence). The length of the CDR3 is 14 residues. Trimming at V came to 4 bases and at J to 6 bases, leaving 4 bases not matched to a gene. CDR3 bases: TGTGCCAGCAGTTACAGGGGGCCCGGTCAGCCCCAGCATTTT. Its protein product is CASSYRGPGQPQHF.

The table lists this clonotype with a few counts. V gene TRBV5-1 combines with J gene TRBJ2-3; 7 bases are a match to TRBD2. The CDR3 is 16 residues long. Germline V lookup: CDR1 SGHRS, CDR2 YFSETQ. Trimming at V came to 0 bases and at J to 2 bases, leaving 6 bases not matched to a gene. As DNA, the CDR3 is TGCGCCAGCAGCTTGGTTACTAGCGAAACCACAGATACGCAGTATTTT. It translates to CASSLVTSETTDTQYF.

The gene calls are TRBV29-1 and TRBJ1-4; D gene ambiguous. This CDR3 contains 12 residues. The V gene lost 1 base and the J gene lost 8 bases, with 8 bases spanning the gap. Germline V gives CDR1 SQVTM, CDR2 ANQGSEA. The CDR3 loop is CSVEVGGEKLFF. CDR3 nucleotide sequence: TGCAGCGTTGAAGTCGGAGGGGAAAAACTGTTTTTT.

This clonotype has a handful of counts. J is TRBJ2-1 and V is TRBV2; D might be TRBD1 (5 bases). V lost 8 bases and J lost 7, with 9 bases in between. Germline CDR1 and CDR2: SNHLY and FYNNEI. The CDR3 contains 11 residues. The CDR3 protein is CASSRVNEQFF. The CDR3 DNA reads as TGTGCCAGCTCCAGGGTGAATGAGCAGTTCTTC. The complete variable domain, with remaining parts taken from reference TRBV2 and TRBJ2-1, reads EPEVTQTPSHQVTQMGQEVILRCVPISNHLYFYWYRQILGQKVEFLVSFYNNEISEKSEIFDDQFSVERPDGSNFTLKIRSTKLEDSAMYFCASSRVNEQFFGPGTRLTVL.

The chain couples TRBV7-2 to TRBJ2-7, with 11 positions matching TRBD2. Germline CDR1 SGHTA, CDR2 FQGNSA. The CDR3 is made up of 15 amino acids. V was pared by 5 bases and J by 2 bases, with 5 bases of the junction left unmatched. In DNA, the CDR3 is TGTGCCAGCAGCCCCAGACTAGCGGGGCCCTACGAGCAGTACTTC. Amino acids: CASSPRLAGPYEQYF.

V and J are TRBV19 and TRBJ2-1; TRBD2 matches 11 bases. The CDR3 has 15 residues. Looked up from germline, CDR1 is LNHDA and CDR2 is SQIVND (reference sequence). Trimming took 6 bases from V and 6 from J; bases not matched to a gene: 7. The chain's CDR3 is CASSLLAGVPNEQFF. CDR3 DNA: TGTGCCAGTAGCCTACTAGCGGGAGTTCCCAATGAGCAGTTCTTC. The full variable domain, its missing parts supplied by reference TRBV19 and TRBJ2-1, is DGGITQSPKYLFRKEGQNVTLSCEQNLNHDAMYWYRQDPGQGLRLIYYSQIVNDFQKGDIAEGYSVSREKKESFPLTVTSAQKNPTAFYLCASSLLAGVPNEQFFGPGTRLTVL.

This clonotype was found a few times. The chain uses TRBV20-1 and TRBJ2-5; D is unresolved. The CDR3 spans 14 residues. Trimming left V 5 bases short and J 5 bases short, with 18 bases between. Germline V gene lookup returns CDR1 DFQATT and CDR2 SNEGSKA (reference sequence). The CDR3 loop reads CSAGRAQAVETQYF. CDR3 bases: TGCAGTGCTGGCCGGGCCCAGGCGGTGGAGACCCAGTACTTC.